This T cell receptor (beta chain) was sequenced during a study of T cell changes during pregnancy in multiple sclerosis. Per germline, CDR1 SGHNT and CDR2 YENEEA. Trimming took off 1 base at V and 0 bases at J, with 8 bases between the two ends. The CDR3 consists of 15 residues. Points on this clone: This same CDR3 is encoded by further DNA sequences in the sample.

The table came from immunoSEQ multiplex PCR; TCRdb's copy has only in-frame clones and leaves some out. The repertoire holds just over 80,000 clones, with roughly 96% as singletons. The receptor was isolated from a female donor with multiple sclerosis, enrolled in a pregnancy study. The chain uses TRBV11-3 and TRBJ2-3; D is possibly TRBD2 (6 bases). The source was peripheral blood, collected in the second trimester of pregnancy. The DNA of the CDR3 is TGTGCCAGCAGCTTAGGCGGGACTAGCACAGATACGCAGTATTTT. Residues: CASSLGGTSTDTQYF.